Listed here are 2 T cell receptor beta chains from one sample, sequenced in a study of CD8+CD57+ T cells in acquired aplastic anemia. Sequencing involved patients with CD8+CD57+ cell expansion previously shown by flow cytometry. Genomic DNA templated the TCR beta VDJ and CDR3 profiling. TCRdb reprocessed the reads with MiXCR, giving one entry per CDR3 protein. The profile covers over 150,000 distinct CDR3 sequences, with 71% appearing a single time and about 50% taken by the ten largest. The sample consisted of sorted CD4+, CD8+, or CD8+CD57+ T cells (not recorded which) from PBMCs. The receptor set was obtained from a human donor with aplastic anemia.

The chain carries TRBV10-3 and TRBJ2-7, with 9 bases matching TRBD1. The CDR3 is made up of 15 amino acids. Germline CDR1 reads ENHRY; CDR2 reads SYGVKD. The V gene end was trimmed by 6 bases and the J gene end by 4 bases; junction bases not matched to a gene: 10. CDR3 amino acids: CAIRNSGQGIYEQYF. The CDR3, as DNA: TGTGCCATCAGAAATTCGGGACAGGGAATATACGAGCAGTACTTC.

This clonotype appeared a single time. This chain uses TRBV9 with TRBJ2-2; the D is unclear. This CDR3 is built from 13 residues. Germline CDR1 reads SGDLS; CDR2 reads YYNGEE. Trimming stripped 0 bases from V and 5 bases from J, with 5 bases between. CDR3 amino acids: CASSVGVTGELFF. As DNA, the CDR3 is TGTGCCAGCAGCGTAGGGGTAACCGGGGAGCTGTTTTTT.